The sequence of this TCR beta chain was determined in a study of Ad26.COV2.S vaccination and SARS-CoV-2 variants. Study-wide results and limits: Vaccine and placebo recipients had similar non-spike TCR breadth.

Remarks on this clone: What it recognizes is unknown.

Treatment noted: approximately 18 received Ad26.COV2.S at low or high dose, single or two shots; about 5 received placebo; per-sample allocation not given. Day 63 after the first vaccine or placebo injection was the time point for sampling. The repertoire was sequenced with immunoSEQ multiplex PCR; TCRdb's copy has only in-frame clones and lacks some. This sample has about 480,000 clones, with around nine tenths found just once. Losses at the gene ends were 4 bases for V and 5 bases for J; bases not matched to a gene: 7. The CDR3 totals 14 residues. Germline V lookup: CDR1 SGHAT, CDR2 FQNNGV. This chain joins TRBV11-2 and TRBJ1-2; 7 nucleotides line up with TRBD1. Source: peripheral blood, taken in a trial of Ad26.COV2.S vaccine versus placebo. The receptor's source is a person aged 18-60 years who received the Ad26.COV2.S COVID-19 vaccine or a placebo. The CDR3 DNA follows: TGTGCCAGCAGCTCCGCCGGGACAGCGTATGGCTACACCTTC. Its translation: CASSSAGTAYGYTF.